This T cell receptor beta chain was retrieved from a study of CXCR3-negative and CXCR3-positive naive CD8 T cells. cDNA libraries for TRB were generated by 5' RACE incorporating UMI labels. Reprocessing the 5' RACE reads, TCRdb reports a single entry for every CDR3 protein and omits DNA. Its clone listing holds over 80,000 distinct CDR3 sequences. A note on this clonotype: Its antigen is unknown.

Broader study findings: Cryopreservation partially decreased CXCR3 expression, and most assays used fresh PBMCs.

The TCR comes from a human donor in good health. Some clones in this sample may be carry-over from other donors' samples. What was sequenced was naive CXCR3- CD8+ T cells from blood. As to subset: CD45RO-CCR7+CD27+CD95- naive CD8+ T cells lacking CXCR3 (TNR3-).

CDR3 residues: CASSLAETNEQYF. The chain uses TRBV5-1 and TRBJ2-7. This CDR3 contains 13 residues. The germline V gene encodes CDR1 SGHRS and CDR2 YFSETQ.